This T cell receptor (beta chain) comes out of a study of cytomegalovirus exposure and HLA in healthy donors (dated by TCRdb to 2016 to 2017). Background on the whole study: An earlier analysis of about 560 of the donors reported 276 Gb of sequence data and around 110 million unique TCR beta sequences obtained from about 200 million T cells. An early release that covered some 630 HLA-typed donors contained about 290 gigabases of sequencing data and some 87 million unique TCR sequences. The genetic ancestry cluster associated with self-reported Caucasian donors included roughly four fifths of the 398 genotyped donors. The study aimed to test whether cataloging public T cell receptors could reveal signatures of past pathogen exposure. Using immunosequencing, the study profiled T cell repertoires from approximately 700 subjects and related those repertoires to cytomegalovirus serostatus. Along with the roughly 670-subject first cohort, a separate validation cohort of some 130 different subjects was used. To predict cytomegalovirus infection status, the study brought together high-throughput TCR immunosequencing, statistical association of individual TCRs with disease status, and machine learning. To study patterns of TCR occurrence, a later analysis re-analyzed previously published TCR beta repertoires from under 750 donors and added high-resolution HLA genotyping. The later analysis used no new phenotypic data to find candidate immune exposures, relying instead on TCR beta sequences and their occurrence across donors. To decide whether each TCR beta V gene segment behaved as functional or pseudogenic, an earlier analysis of some 540 of the donors relied on high-throughput TCR beta sequencing. Alongside the repertoire data, information on donor age, sex, ethnicity and CMV serostatus was compiled. A later genetic analysis used genome-wide SNP genotypes for about 65% of the roughly 700 donors, treating that subset as a discovery cohort. Every repertoire in the discovery cohort had been generated on one and the same sequencing platform. HLA typing covered class I and class II loci at four-digit resolution. The number of donors typed differed by locus, with roughly 629-640 for A, B, C, DRB1 and DQB1, approximately 500 for DQA1, about 610 for DPA1, and roughly 450 for DPB1. Four to six DR-DQ haplotypes were handled as single units for association and clustering, since linkage in the cohort was strong. Among several hundred genotyped donors of the cohort, an average of approximately 220,000 unique TCR beta nucleotide sequences was sequenced per donor, of which about 18% were non-productive.

As to this clone: Its antigen is unknown. The input lacks base qualities; no much larger clone sits a single base away.

What the study reported, not specific to this receptor: Because counts were too low, seventeen rarely observed V segments, including chromosome 9 orphons, were left out of the earlier analysis of approximately 500 of the donors. In a later analysis, HLA-associated TCR beta chains showed more clonal expansion and lower generation probabilities than non-associated chains that were equally common. The presence/absence analyses assumed that sequencing depth was roughly uniform across donors, and that assumption may not be true. Most CMV-associated TCR beta chains appeared to be HLA-restricted in a later analysis, and the HLA associations seemed to be driven largely by CMV exposure. When HLA alleles, especially DR and DQ, strongly co-occurred, attributing TCR associations to individual alleles was difficult. A later analysis found that TCR association rates varied across HLA loci, with DRB1 alleles showing the most associated TCRs and HLA-C alleles the fewest. At a false discovery rate of 0.05, a later analysis linked 15,000 to 20,000 TCR beta sequences to specific HLA alleles. A group of highly shared sequence variants was considered likely to be a technical artifact of the sequencing pipeline. While some public TCRs were present in many individuals, most TCR sequences turned up only very rarely across donors. Linkage disequilibrium might explain the correlated functional status among segregating V segments, but an unknown experimental factor could not be excluded. A few of the identified cytomegalovirus-associated TCR beta chains were confirmed in vitro to be specific for cytomegalovirus antigens. In an earlier analysis of over 550 of the donors, most TCR beta V segments were observed in productive rearrangements about 87% or about 30% of the time, broadly matching IMGT annotations. Immune exposure information for the cohort was limited to CMV serostatus. The study listed 164 TCR beta chains as associated with cytomegalovirus. According to the authors, the approach could potentially be generalized to other disease states and immunological phenotypes. Several of the top co-occurrence clusters appeared to be linked to parvovirus B19, influenza, CMV and Epstein-Barr virus, according to a later analysis. In a later genetic analysis, fewer N-insertions in productive TCRs were reported among donors in an Asian-associated ancestry cluster than the roughly 700-donor mean. In both the original and validation cohorts, the classifier was reported to diagnose cytomegalovirus status with high specificity and sensitivity. This cohort had only TCR beta chains sequenced, and the lack of alpha or paired-chain data limited which features could be detected. V-gene and J-gene trimming of TCR beta chains was associated with a missense DCLRE1C variant in a later genetic analysis, and the association was replicated in an independent cohort. A further reported finding was that TCR beta sequences accurately predicted the HLA-A and HLA-B alleles for most subjects in the first cohort. Because HLA typing was unavailable for some donors at each locus, only the typed subset was used in association tests.

The cohort consisted of 600 to 700 healthy bone marrow donors. Cohort members were all nominally healthy when sampled, although unrecorded immune exposures were likely present. The donor tested CMV seropositive and was one of the 289 seropositive cohort members. A peripheral blood sample was collected from each donor, and TCR beta sequencing was performed on peripheral blood mononuclear cells. The Qiagen DNeasy Blood Extraction Kit was used to extract genomic DNA from the blood cell samples. Receptors were amplified or captured by the immunoSEQ multiplex PCR assay. A mixture of 60 forward primers for TCR Vbeta segments and 13 reverse primers for TCR Jbeta segments was used in the multiplex PCR. The CDR3 region of rearranged TCR beta genes was amplified from genomic DNA by a multiplex PCR assay. The Illumina HiSeq System was used to sequence the amplified TCR beta libraries as 87-base-pair reads. From the authors' description of their analysis: In a later analysis, tens of millions of unique TCR beta chains were counted across the roughly 670 repertoires, and roughly 11 million of these chains were shared by at least two donors. To remove PCR and sequencing errors, raw reads were error-corrected and collapsed into unique sequences using a nearest-neighbor algorithm that merged closely related sequences. To assign V, D and J gene segments, CDR3 sequences were aligned to IMGT reference sequences. Each retained sequence needed at least a six-nucleotide match to both a V gene segment and a J gene segment. Rearrangements were classified as productive when the CDR3 lacked stop codons and remained in frame with V and J, and all other rearrangements were classified as non-productive. Following IMGT convention, CDR3 was defined as the stretch from the second conserved V-encoded cysteine to the conserved J-encoded phenylalanine. The earlier analysis of about 610 of the donors excluded sequences that lacked an unambiguous match to a single V gene segment. An earlier analysis of several hundred of the donors called V segments functional above 56.7% productive rearrangements and segregating when the between-donor standard deviation exceeded 5%. A statistical classification framework was developed to diagnose cytomegalovirus status using the catalog of TCR beta chain sequences. In a later analysis, TCR nucleotide sequences were compared against IMGT/GENE-DB human TR gene sequences so that V and J genes could be assigned. A later analysis assigned CDR3 sequences and most-parsimonious VDJ recombination scenarios with the TCRdist pipeline. A later analysis defined each TCR beta chain by its CDR3 amino acid sequence plus V-gene family, and excluded reads lacking a unique V-gene family. To address suspected cross-contamination and a sequencing artifact, a later analysis removed around 600 highly shared, low-generation-probability nucleotide sequences. In a later analysis, a clonal expansion index was calculated for each public chain from normalized within-repertoire ranks of inferred template counts. In a later analysis, generation probabilities were computed with a VDJ recombination model fitted to out-of-frame rearrangements, and the resulting probabilities were checked against IGoR. Hypergeometric tests were used in a later analysis to score TCR-TCR, TCR-HLA and TCR-CMV co-occurrence, with a repertoire-size bias correction applied to the TCR pairs. A later analysis estimated false discovery rates by permuting HLA or CMV assignments 20 times. A later analysis grouped co-occurring TCRs with DBSCAN, adding TCRdist sequence similarity when clustering within HLA-allele-positive subsets. Repertoires with fewer than 30,000 or more than 120,000 public chains were left out of co-occurrence clustering, as were several repertoires with anomalous nucleotide sharing. The clones in this table, taken by TCRdb from immuneACCESS, are in-frame only. Not every clone is retained; where verified, under half of the shortfall comes from an unresolved V gene, and the cause of the rest is unknown. V, J and clone size are taken as reported in that table, and D and trimming were inferred from the DNA itself. Recorded for this sample are over 60,000 clones; roughly four fifths of them occurred a single time. The ten top clones hold 7.4% of the sample.

Sequencing was carried out using PBMCs. This clonotype originated in a woman aged 25 to 45 in good health and CMV-seropositive.

The CDR3 reads CASSQGTIEQYF. The sequenced DNA is TGTGCCAGCAGCCAAGGCACTATAGAGCAGTACTTC. The chain is encoded by TRBV4-2 joined to TRBJ2-7, with an unclear D gene assignment. The germline V gene encodes CDR1 LGHNA and CDR2 YNFKEQ. The CDR3 holds 12 amino acids from the cysteine to the phenylalanine. Only the CDR3 DNA stays, 36 bases, in frame from base 1. The trim is 1 base for V and 7 bases for J, with a gap of 8 bases between the germline ends.